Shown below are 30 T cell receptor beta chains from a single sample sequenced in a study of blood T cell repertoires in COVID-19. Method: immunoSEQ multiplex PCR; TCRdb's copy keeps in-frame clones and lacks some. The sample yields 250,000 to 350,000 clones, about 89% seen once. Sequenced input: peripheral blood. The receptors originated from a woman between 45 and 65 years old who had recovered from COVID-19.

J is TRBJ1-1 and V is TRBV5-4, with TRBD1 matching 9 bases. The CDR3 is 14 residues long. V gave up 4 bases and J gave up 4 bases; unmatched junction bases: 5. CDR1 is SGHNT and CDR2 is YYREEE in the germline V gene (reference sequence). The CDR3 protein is CASSPGQGATEAFF. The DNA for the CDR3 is TGTGCCAGCAGCCCGGGACAGGGTGCCACTGAAGCTTTCTTT. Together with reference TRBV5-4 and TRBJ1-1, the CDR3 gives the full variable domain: ETGVTQSPTHLIKTRGQQVTLRCSSQSGHNTVSWYQQALGQGPQFIFQYYREEENGRGNFPPRFSGLQFPNYSSELNVNALELDDSALYLCASSPGQGATEAFFGQGTRLTVV.

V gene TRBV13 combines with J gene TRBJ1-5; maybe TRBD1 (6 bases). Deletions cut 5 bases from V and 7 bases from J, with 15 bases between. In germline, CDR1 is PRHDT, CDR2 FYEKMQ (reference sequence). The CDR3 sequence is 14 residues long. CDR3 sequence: CASSKQGGGQPQHF. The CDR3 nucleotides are TGTGCCAGCAGCAAACAGGGTGGAGGCCAGCCCCAGCATTTT.

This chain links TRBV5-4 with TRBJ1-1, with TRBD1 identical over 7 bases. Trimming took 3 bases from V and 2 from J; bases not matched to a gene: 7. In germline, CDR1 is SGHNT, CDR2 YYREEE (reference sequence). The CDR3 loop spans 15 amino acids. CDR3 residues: CASSSRDSANTEAFF. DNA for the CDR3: TGTGCCAGCAGCTCCCGGGACAGCGCAAACACTGAAGCTTTCTTT.

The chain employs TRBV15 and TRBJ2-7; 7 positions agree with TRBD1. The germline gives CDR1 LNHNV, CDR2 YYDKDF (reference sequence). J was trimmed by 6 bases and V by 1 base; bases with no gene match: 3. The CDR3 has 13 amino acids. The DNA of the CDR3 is TGTGCCACCAGCAGAGTTAAGGGGGCCGAGCAGTACTTC. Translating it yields CATSRVKGAEQYF.

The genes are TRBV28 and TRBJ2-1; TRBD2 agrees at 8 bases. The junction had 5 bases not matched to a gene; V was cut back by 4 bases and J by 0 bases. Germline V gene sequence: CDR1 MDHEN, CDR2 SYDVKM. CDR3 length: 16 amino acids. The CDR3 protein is CASSSSGPSSYNEQFF. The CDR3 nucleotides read TGTGCCAGCAGTTCTAGCGGGCCGAGCTCCTACAATGAGCAGTTCTTC.

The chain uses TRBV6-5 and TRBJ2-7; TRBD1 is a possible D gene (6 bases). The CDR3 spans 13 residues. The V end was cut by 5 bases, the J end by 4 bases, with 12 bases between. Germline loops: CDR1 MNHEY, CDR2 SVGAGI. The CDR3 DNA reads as TGTGCCAGCAGTCCCTCGGGACAATACGAGCAGTACTTC. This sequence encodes CASSPSGQYEQYF.

This chain's CDR3 is CASSPPGESEAFF. The CDR3 coding sequence is TGTGCCAGCTCACCACCCGGGGAGAGTGAAGCTTTCTTT. J is TRBJ1-1 and V is TRBV18; D is unresolved. Germline CDR1 is KGHSH and CDR2 is LQKENI. The CDR3 totals 13 residues. Trimming took off 0 bases at V and 7 bases at J, with 9 bases between the two ends.

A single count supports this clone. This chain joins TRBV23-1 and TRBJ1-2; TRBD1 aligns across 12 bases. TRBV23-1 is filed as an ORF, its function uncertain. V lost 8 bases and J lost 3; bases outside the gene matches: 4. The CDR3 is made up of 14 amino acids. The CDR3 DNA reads TGCGCCAGCGGGACAGGGGGCAGTGACTATGGCTACACCTTC. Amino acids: CASGTGGSDYGYTF.

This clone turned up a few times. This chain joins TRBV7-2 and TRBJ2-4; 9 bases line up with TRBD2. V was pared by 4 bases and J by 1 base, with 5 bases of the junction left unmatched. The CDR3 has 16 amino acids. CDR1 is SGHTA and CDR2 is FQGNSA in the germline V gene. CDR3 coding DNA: TGTGCCAGCAGCTCGGGACTAGCTCTTGCCAAAAACATTCAGTACTTC. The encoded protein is CASSSGLALAKNIQYF.

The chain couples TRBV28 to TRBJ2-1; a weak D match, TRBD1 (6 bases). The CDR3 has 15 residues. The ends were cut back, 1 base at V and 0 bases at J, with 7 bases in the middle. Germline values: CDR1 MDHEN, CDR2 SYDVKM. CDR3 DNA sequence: TGTGCCAGCAGTTTATTAGGGGGCTCCTACAATGAGCAGTTCTTC. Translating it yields CASSLLGGSYNEQFF.

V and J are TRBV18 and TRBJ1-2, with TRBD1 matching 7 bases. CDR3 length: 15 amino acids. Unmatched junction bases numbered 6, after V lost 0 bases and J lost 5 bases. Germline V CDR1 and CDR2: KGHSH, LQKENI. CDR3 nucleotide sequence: TGTGCCAGCTCACCACCAGGGGGCGCGGCGTATGGCTACACCTTC. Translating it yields CASSPPGGAAYGYTF.

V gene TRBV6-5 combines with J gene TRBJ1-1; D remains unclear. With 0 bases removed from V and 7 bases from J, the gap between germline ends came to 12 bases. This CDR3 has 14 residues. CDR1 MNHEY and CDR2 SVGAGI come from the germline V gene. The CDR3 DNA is TGTGCCAGCAGTTACTCGAGGAGGATAGGTGAAGCTTTCTTT. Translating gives CASSYSRRIGEAFF.

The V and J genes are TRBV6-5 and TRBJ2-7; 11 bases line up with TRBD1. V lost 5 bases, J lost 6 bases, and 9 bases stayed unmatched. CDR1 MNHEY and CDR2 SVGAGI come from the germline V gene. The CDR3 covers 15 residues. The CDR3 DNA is TGTGCCAGCAGTAGGAGCGGACAGGGGGCGATCGAGCAGTACTTC. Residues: CASSRSGQGAIEQYF.

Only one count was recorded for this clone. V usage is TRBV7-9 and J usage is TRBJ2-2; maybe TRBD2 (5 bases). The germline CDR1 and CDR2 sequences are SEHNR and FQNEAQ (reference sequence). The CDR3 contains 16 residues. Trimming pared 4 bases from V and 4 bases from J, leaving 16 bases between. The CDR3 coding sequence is TGTGCCAGCAGCTCCCGCCGTGGTGGAGGCACCGGGGAGCTGTTTTTT. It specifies CASSSRRGGGTGELFF.

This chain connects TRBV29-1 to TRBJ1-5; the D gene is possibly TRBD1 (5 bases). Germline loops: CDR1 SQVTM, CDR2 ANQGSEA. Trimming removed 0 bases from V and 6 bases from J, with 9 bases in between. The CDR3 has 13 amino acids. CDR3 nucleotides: TGCAGCGTTGAAGAAGGGGTCGGTCAGCCCCAGCATTTT. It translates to CSVEEGVGQPQHF.

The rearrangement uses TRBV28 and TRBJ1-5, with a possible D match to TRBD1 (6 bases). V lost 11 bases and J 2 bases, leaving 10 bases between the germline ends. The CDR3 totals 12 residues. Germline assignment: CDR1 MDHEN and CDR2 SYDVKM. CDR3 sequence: CASTGRNQPQHF. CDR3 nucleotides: TGTGCCTCGACAGGCCGCAATCAGCCCCAGCATTTT.

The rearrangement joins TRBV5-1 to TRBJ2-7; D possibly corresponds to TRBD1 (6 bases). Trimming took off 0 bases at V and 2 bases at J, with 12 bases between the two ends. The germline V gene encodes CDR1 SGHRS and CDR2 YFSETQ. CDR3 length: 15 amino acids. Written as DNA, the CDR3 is TGCGCCAGCAGCTTGGCGACAGGAGCTACCTACGAGCAGTACTTC. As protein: CASSLATGATYEQYF. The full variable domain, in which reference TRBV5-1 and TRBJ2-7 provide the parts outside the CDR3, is KAGVTQTPRYLIKTRGQQVTLSCSPISGHRSVSWYQQTPGQGLQFLFEYFSETQRNKGNFPGRFSGRQFSNSRSEMNVSTLELGDSALYLCASSLATGATYEQYFGPGTRLTVT.

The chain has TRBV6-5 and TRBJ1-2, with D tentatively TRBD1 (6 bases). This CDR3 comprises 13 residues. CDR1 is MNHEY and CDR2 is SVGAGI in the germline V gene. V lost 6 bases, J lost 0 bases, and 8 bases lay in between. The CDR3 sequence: CASRQGTNYGYTF. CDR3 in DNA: TGTGCCAGCAGACAGGGTACTAACTATGGCTACACCTTC.

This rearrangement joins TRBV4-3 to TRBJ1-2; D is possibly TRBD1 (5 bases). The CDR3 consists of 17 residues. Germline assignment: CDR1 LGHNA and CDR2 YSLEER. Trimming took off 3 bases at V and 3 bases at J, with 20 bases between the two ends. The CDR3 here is CASSQAMGGASHYGYTF. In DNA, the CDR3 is TGCGCCAGCAGCCAGGCCATGGGAGGGGCCAGTCACTATGGCTACACCTTC.

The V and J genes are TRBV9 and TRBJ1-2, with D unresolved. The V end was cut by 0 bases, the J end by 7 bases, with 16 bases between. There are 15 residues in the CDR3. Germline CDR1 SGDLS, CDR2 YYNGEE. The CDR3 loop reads CASSVGGVGGSGYTF. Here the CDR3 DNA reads TGTGCCAGCAGCGTAGGGGGAGTGGGAGGGTCTGGCTACACCTTC.

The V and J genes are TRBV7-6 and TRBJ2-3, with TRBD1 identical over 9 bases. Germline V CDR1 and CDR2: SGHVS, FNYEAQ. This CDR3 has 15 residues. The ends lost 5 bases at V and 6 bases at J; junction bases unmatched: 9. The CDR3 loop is CASSERQGGYDTQYF. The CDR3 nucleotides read TGTGCCAGCAGCGAAAGACAGGGGGGGTACGATACGCAGTATTTT.

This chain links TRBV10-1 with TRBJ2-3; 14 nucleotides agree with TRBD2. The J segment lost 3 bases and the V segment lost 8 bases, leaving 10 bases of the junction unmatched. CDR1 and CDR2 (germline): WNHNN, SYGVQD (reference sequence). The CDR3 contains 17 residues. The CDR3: CASVGTSGSGVTDTQYF. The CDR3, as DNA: TGCGCCAGCGTGGGGACTAGCGGGAGTGGGGTAACAGATACGCAGTATTTT.

CDR3 DNA sequence: TGTGCCATCAGTGAGGTGGGGACAGGGGTAGGCTACACCTTC. Translation: CAISEVGTGVGYTF. This chain connects TRBV10-3 to TRBJ1-2, with 10 bases matching TRBD1. The CDR3 totals 14 residues. With 2 bases clipped from V and 8 bases from J, the junction kept 5 bases outside the gene matches. The germline V gene encodes CDR1 ENHRY and CDR2 SYGVKD.

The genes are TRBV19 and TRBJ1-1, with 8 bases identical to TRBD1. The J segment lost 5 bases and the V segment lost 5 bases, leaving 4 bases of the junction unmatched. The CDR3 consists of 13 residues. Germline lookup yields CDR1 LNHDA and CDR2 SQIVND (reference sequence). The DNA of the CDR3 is TGTGCCAGTAGTCTACAGGGGGGAACTGAAGCTTTCTTT. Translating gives CASSLQGGTEAFF.

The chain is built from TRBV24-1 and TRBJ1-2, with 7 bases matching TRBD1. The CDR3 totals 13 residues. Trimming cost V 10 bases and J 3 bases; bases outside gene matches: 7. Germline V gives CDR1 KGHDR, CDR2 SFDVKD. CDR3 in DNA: TGTGCCACTTCCCCAGGGGGGTACTATGGCTACACCTTC. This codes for CATSPGGYYGYTF.

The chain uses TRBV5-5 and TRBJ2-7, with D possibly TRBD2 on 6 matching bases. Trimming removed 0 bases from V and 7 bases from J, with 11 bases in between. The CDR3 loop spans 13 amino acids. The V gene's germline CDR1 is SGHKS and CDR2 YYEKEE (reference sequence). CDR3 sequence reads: CASSLASAGEQYF. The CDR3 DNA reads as TGTGCCAGCAGCTTGGCTTCCGCGGGGGAGCAGTACTTC. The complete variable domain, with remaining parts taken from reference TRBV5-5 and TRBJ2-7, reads DAGVTQSPTHLIKTRGQQVTLRCSPISGHKSVSWYQQVLGQGPQFIFQYYEKEERGRGNFPDRFSARQFPNYSSELNVNALLLGDSALYLCASSLASAGEQYFGPGTRLTVT.

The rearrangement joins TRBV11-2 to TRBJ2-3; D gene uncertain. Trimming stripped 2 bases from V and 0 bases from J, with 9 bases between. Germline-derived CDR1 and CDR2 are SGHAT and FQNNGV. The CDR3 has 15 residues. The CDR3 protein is CASSLFLSSTDTQYF. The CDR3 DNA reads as TGTGCCAGCAGCTTATTTTTATCTAGCACAGATACGCAGTATTTT.

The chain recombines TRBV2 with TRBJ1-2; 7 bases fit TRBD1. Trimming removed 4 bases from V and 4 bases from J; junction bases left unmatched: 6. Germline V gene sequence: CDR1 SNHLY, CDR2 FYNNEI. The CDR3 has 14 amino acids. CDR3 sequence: CASSVGGQSYGYTF. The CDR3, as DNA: TGTGCCAGCAGTGTTGGGGGACAGAGCTATGGCTACACCTTC.

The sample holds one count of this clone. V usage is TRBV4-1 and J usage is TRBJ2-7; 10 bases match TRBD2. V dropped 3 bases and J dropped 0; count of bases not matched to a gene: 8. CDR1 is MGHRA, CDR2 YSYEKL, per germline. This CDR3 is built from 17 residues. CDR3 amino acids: CASSHRLAGNSSYEQYF. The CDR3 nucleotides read TGCGCCAGCAGCCACAGACTAGCGGGTAACAGCTCCTACGAGCAGTACTTC.

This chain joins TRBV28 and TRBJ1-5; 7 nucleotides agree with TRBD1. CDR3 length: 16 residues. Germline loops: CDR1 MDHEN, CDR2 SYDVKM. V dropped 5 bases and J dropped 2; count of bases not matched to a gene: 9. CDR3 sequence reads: CASSLPTGSGNQPQHF. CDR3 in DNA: TGTGCCAGCAGTCTCCCGACAGGGTCAGGCAATCAGCCCCAGCATTTT.